The following is a T cell receptor (beta chain) sequence with its context. The data derive from a study of OX40 agonist ivuxolimab in advanced cancers. Clones were sequenced by immunoSEQ multiplex PCR, and TCRdb holds only the in-frame ones, with some missing. This table holds about 50,000 clones, roughly three quarters found once. CDR1 is SNHLY and CDR2 is FYNNEI in the germline V gene. J lost 1 base, V lost 3 bases, and 1 base had no gene match. This CDR3 spans 15 amino acids. This material consisted of CD4+ or CD8+ T cells sorted from blood, taken in a trial of the OX40 agonist ivuxolimab. This chain uses TRBV2 with TRBJ2-7; 12 bases map to TRBD2. The sequence came from an adult with an advanced solid tumor such as melanoma, head and neck, liver or kidney cancer. The CDR3 DNA sequence: TGTGCCAGCAGTGACGGACTAGCGGGGTCCTACGAGCAGTACTTC. It translates to CASSDGLAGSYEQYF.